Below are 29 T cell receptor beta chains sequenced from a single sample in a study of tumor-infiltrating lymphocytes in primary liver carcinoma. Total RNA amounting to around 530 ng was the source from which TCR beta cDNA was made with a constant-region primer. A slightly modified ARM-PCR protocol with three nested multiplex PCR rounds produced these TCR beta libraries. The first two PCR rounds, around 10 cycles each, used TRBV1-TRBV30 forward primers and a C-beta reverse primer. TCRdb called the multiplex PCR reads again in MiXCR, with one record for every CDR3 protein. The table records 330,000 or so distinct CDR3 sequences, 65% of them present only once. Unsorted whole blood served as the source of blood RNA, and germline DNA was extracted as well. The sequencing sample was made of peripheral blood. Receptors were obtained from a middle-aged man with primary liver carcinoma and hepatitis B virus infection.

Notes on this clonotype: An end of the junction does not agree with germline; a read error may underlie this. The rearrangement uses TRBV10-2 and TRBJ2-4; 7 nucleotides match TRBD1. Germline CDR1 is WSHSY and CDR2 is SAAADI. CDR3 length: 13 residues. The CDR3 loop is CARSESDRTIQYF. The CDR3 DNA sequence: TGCGCCCGCAGTGAGTCGGACAGGACCATTCAGTACTTC.

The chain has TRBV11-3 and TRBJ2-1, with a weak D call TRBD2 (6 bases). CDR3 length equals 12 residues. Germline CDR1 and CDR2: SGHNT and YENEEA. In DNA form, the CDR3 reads TGTGTCATCAGCTTCGAGGGAGGTGAGCAGTTCTTC. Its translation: CVISFEGGEQFF.

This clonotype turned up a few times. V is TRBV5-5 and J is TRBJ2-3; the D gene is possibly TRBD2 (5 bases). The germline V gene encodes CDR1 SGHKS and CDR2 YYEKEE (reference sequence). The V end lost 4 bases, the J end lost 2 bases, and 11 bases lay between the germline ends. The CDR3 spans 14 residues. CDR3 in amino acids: CASSGGPITDTQYF. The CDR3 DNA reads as TGTGCCAGCAGCGGAGGACCAATCACAGATACGCAGTATTTT.

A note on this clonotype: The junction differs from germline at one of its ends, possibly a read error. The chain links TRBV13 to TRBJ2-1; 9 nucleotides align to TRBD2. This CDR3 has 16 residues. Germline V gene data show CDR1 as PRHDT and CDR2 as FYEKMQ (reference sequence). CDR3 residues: CVSSSVGTSTRNEQFF. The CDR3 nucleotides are TGTGTCAGCAGCTCAGTTGGGACTAGCACGAGGAATGAGCAGTTCTTC.

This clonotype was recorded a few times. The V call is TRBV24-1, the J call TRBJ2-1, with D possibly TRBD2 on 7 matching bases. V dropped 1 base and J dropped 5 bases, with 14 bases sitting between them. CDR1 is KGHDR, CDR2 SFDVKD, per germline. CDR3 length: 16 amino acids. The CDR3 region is CATSDLRGGLNNEQFF. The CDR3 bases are TGTGCCACCAGTGATTTAAGGGGGGGACTCAACAATGAGCAGTTCTTC.

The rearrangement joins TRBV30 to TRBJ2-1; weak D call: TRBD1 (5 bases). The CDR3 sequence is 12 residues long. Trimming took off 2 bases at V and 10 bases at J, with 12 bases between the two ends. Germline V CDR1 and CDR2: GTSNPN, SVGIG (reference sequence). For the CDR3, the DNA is TGTGCCTGGAGTACCAGGGTCGGAGAGCAGTTCTTC. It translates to CAWSTRVGEQFF.

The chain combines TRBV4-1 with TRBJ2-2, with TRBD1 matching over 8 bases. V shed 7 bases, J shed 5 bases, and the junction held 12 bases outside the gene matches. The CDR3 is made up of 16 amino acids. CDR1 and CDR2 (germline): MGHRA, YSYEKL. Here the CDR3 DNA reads TGCGCCAGCAACTATCAGGACAGGGTGTTAACCGGGGAGCTGTTTTTT. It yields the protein CASNYQDRVLTGELFF.

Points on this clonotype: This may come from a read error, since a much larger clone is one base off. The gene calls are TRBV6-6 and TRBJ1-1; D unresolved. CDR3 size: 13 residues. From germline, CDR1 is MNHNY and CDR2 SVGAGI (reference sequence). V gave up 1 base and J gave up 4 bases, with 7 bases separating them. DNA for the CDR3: TGTGCCAGCAGTTACTTGGTGGGCACTGAAGCTTTCTTT. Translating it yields CASSYLVGTEAFF.

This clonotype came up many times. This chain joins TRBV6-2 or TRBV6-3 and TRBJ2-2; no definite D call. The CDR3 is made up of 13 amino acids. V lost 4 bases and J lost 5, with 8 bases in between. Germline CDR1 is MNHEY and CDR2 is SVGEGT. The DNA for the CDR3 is TGTGCCAGCAGTTCCCTACAGACCGGGGAGCTGTTTTTT. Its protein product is CASSSLQTGELFF.

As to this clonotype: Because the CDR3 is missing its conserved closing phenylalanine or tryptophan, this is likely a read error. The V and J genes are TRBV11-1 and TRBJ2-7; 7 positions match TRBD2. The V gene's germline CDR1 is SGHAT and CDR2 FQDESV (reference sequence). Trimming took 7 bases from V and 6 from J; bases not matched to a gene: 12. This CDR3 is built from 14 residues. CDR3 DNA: TGTGCCAGCAACCGGACTAGTCCGACCCCCGAGCAGTACTTA. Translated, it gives CASNRTSPTPEQYL.

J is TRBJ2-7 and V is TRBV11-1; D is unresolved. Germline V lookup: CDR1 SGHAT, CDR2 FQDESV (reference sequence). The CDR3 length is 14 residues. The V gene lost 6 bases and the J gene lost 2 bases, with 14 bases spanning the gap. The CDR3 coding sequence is TGTGCCAGCAGTTTACGGGCTAATACCTACGAGCAGTACTTC. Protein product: CASSLRANTYEQYF.

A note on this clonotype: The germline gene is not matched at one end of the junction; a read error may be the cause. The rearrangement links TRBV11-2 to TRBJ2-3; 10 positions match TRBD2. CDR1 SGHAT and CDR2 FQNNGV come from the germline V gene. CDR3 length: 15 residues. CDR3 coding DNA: TGTGCAAGCAGCCATCTAGCGGGAGAGACAGATACGCGGTATTTT. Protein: CASSHLAGETDTRYF.

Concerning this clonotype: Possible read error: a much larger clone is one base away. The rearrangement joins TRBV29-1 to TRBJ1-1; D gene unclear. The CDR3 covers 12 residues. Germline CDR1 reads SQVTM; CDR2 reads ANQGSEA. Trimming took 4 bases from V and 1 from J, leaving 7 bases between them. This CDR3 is CSVGLTNTEAFF. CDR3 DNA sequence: TGCAGCGTTGGACTGACGAACACTGAAGCTTTCTTT.

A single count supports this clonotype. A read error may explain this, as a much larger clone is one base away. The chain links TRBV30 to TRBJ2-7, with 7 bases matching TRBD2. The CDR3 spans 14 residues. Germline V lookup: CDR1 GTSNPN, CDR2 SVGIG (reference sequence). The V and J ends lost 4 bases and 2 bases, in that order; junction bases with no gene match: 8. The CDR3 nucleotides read TGTGCCTGGATGACCGGGACTACCACCTACGAGCAGTACTTC. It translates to CAWMTGTTTYEQYF. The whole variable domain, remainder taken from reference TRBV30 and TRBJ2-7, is SQTIHQWPATLVQPVGSPLSLECTVEGTSNPNLYWYRQAAGRGLQLLFYSVGIGQISSEVPQNLSASRPQDRQFILSSKKLLLSDSGFYLCAWMTGTTTYEQYFGPGTRLTVT.

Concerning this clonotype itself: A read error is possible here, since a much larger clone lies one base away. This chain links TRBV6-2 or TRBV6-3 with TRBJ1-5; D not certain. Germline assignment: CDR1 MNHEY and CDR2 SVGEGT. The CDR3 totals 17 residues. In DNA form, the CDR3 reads TGTGCCATCAGTTACTCGATCCGGTACGGACTCAATCAGCCCCAGCATTTT. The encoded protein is CAISYSIRYGLNQPQHF.

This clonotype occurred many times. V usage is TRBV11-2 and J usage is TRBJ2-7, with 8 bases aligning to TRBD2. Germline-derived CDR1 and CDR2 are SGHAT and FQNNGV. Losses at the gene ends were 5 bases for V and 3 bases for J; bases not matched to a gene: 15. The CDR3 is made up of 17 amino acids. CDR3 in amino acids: CASSRRTSYRRDYEQYF. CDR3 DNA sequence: TGTGCCAGCAGCCGAAGGACTAGCTACCGCCGGGACTACGAGCAGTACTTC.

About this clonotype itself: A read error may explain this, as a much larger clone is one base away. CDR3 bases: TGCATCGTTGTTCTCGGGGCGTTTCGGCAGGGAGAGCGGGGCTACACCTTC. As protein: CIVVLGAFRQGERGYTF. V is TRBV29-1 and J is TRBJ1-2, with D possibly matching TRBD1 (5 bases). CDR3 length equals 17 residues. Looked up from germline, CDR1 is SQVTM and CDR2 is ANQGSEA.

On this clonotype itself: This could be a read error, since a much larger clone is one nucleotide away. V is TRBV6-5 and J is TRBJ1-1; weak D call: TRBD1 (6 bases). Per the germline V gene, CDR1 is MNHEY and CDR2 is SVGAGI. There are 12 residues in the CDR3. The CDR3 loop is CVSSPRGTEAFF. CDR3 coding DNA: TGTGTCAGCAGTCCCAGGGGCACTGAAGCTTTCTTT.

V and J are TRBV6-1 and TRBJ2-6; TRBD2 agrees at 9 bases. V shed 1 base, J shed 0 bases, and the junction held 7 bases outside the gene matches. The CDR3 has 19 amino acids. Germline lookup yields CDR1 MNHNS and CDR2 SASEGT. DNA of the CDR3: TGTGCCAGCAGTGAAGAGGGGCTAGCGGGGTTCTCTGGGGCCAACGTCCTGACTTTC. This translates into CASSEEGLAGFSGANVLTF.

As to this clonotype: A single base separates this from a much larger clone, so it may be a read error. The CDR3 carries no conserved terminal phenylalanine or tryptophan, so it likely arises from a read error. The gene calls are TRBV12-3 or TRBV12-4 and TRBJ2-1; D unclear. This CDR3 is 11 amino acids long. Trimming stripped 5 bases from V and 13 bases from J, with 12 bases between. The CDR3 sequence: CASSEDPKQFL. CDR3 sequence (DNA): TGTGCCAGCAGTGAAGACCCAAAACAGTTCTTA.

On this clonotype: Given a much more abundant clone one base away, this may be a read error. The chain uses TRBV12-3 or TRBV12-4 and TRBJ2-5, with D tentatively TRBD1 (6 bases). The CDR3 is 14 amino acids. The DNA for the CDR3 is TGTGCCAACAGTTCTTTCCAGGGGACGGAGACCCAGTACTTC. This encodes CANSSFQGTETQYF.

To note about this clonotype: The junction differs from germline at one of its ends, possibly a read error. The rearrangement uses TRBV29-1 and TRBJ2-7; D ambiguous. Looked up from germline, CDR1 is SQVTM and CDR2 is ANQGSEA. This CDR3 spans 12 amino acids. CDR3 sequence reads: CSAQGPTYEQYF. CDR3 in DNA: TGCAGCGCACAAGGGCCGACCTACGAGCAATACTTC.

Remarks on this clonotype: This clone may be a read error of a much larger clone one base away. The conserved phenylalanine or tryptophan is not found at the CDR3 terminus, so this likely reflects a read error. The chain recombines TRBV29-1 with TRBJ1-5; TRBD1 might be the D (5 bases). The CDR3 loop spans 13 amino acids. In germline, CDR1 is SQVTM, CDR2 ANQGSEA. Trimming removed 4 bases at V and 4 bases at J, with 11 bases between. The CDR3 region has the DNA TGCAGCGTTGCCGGGACTCAGAATCAGCCCCAGCATTAT. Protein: CSVAGTQNQPQHY.

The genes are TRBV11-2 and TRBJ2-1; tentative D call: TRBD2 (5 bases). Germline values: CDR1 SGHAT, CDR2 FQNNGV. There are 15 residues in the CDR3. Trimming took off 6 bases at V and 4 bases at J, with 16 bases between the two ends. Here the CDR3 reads CASSEEGATYNEQFF. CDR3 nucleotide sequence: TGTGCCAGCAGTGAAGAGGGAGCGACTTACAATGAGCAGTTCTTC.

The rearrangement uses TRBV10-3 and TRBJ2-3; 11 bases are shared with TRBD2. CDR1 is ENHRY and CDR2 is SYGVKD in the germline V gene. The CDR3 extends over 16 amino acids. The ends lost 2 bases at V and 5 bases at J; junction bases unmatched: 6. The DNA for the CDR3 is TGTGCCATCAGTGAGACTAGCGGGAGAGGGTTAGATACGCAGTATTTT. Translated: CAISETSGRGLDTQYF.

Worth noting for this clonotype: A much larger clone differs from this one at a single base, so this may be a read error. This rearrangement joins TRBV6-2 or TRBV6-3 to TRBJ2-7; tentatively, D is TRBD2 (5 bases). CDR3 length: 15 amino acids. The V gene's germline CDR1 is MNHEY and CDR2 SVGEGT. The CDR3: CAGSSLTTTRYEQYF. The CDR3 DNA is TGTGCCGGCAGCAGTCTCACGACTACTCGCTACGAGCAGTACTTC.

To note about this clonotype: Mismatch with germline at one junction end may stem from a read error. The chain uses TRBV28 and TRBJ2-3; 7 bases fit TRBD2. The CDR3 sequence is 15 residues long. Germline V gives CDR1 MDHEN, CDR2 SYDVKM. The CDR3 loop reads CVSSLPSGLTDTQYF. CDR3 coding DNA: TGTGTCAGCAGTTTGCCTAGCGGATTGACAGATACGCAATATTTT.

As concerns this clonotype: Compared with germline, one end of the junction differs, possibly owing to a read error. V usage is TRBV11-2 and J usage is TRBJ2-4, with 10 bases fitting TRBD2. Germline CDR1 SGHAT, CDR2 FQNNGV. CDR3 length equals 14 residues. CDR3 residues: CTSSLAGGLNIQYF. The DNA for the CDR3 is TGTACCAGTAGCTTAGCGGGGGGTTTGAACATTCAGTACTTC.

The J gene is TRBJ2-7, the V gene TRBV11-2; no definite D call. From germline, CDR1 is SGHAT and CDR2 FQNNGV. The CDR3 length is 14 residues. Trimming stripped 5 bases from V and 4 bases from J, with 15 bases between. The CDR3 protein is CASSLTLTSYEQYF. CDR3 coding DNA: TGTGCCAGCAGCCTAACCCTTACAAGTTACGAGCAGTACTTC.